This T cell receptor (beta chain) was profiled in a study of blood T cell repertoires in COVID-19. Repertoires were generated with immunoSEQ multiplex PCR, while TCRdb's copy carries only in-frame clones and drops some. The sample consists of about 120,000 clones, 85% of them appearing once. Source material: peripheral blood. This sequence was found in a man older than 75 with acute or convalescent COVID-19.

DNA for the CDR3: TGTGCCAGCAGCTCCGGGACTAGCGGGGATAGCTCCTACGAGCAGTACTTC. Translating it yields CASSSGTSGDSSYEQYF. V usage is TRBV12-1 and J usage is TRBJ2-7; TRBD2 is the table's D call and was not checked against the DNA. TRBV12-1 is labeled a pseudogene. There are 17 residues in the CDR3.